This T cell receptor (beta chain) was recorded in a study of cytomegalovirus exposure and HLA in healthy donors. Use of 60 Vbeta and 13 Jbeta primers characterized the PCR. Data came from immunoSEQ multiplex PCR; TCRdb stores just in-frame clones and leaves some out. The table lists fewer than 100,000 clones, approximately 80% of them singletons. The germline CDR1 and CDR2 sequences are LGHNA and YSLEER. The CDR3 loop spans 16 amino acids. J was trimmed by 7 bases and V by 1 base; bases with no gene match: 7. The chain employs TRBV4-3 and TRBJ2-1; 10 positions match TRBD2. Sample: PBMCs. The sequence derives from a man aged 60-69 years in good health and CMV-seropositive. This CDR3 reads CASSQGTSGALNEQFF. CDR3 nucleotide sequence: TGCGCCAGCAGCCAAGGAACTAGCGGGGCCTTGAATGAGCAGTTCTTC.